The 7 T cell receptor beta chains below all came from one sample that was sequenced in a study of identical twins. Each CDR3 protein is one row after TCRdb ran MiXCR on the 5' RACE reads. The table lists some 500,000 distinct CDR3 sequences, approximately 15% of them singletons. These data are also associated with another study on yellow fever vaccine responses in identical twins.

Sample: CD4+ T cells sorted from blood. These TCRs come from a young woman in good health.

The table lists this clonotype with many counts. One end of the junction does not line up with germline, which may come from a read error. The chain couples TRBV5-1 to TRBJ2-3, with 7 positions matching TRBD1. This CDR3 is 14 amino acids long. Germline CDR1 SGHRS, CDR2 YFSETQ. The CDR3: CASSPRQGTDTQYF. As DNA, the CDR3 is TGTGCCAGCTCACCACGACAGGGCACGGATACGCAGTATTTT.

Only a few counts were recorded for this clonotype. The rearrangement uses TRBV5-1 and TRBJ2-1, with 8 nucleotides matching TRBD1. The J segment lost 2 bases and the V segment lost 1 base, leaving 5 bases of the junction unmatched. Germline V gene lookup returns CDR1 SGHRS and CDR2 YFSETQ. The CDR3 length is 16 residues. CDR3: CASSLWPGQAYNEQFF. The CDR3 bases are TGCGCCAGCAGCTTGTGGCCGGGACAGGCCTACAATGAGCAGTTCTTC.

Ten or more counts support this clonotype. The chain combines TRBV2 with TRBJ2-3; possibly TRBD2 for D (5 bases). Trimming left V 7 bases short and J 1 base short, with 6 bases between. Germline values: CDR1 SNHLY, CDR2 FYNNEI. This CDR3 has 12 residues. The CDR3 DNA reads as TGTGCCAGCAAGAGGGGCACAGATACGCAGTATTTT. As protein: CASKRGTDTQYF.

This clonotype appeared a few times. The V gene is TRBV6-5, the J gene TRBJ2-2; D is perhaps TRBD1 or TRBD2 (6 bases each). The CDR3 extends over 15 amino acids. Trimming removed 4 bases at V and 3 bases at J, with 12 bases between. Germline loops: CDR1 MNHEY, CDR2 SVGAGI. CDR3 loop: CASSSRGRDTGELFF. DNA of the CDR3: TGTGCCAGCAGTTCCCGGGGGCGCGACACCGGGGAGCTGTTTTTT.

The chain carries TRBV14 and TRBJ2-1; no definite D call. The CDR3 consists of 13 residues. The V gene's germline CDR1 is SGHDN and CDR2 FVKESK. The V end was cut by 3 bases, the J end by 0 bases, with 3 bases between. The CDR3 is CASSQTSYNEQFF. CDR3 DNA: TGTGCCAGCAGCCAGACCTCCTACAATGAGCAGTTCTTC. Full variable domain (outside the CDR3, taken from reference TRBV14 and TRBJ2-1): EAGVTQFPSHSVIEKGQTVTLRCDPISGHDNLYWYRRVMGKEIKFLLHFVKESKQDESGMPNNRFLAERTGGTYSTLKVQPAELEDSGVYFCASSQTSYNEQFFGPGTRLTVL.

This clonotype was observed a handful of times. V is TRBV5-1 and J is TRBJ2-5; 12 bases map to TRBD1. Germline-derived CDR1 and CDR2 are SGHRS and YFSETQ. V lost 3 bases, J lost 3 bases, and 9 bases stayed unmatched. The CDR3 runs 17 residues. The CDR3 protein is CASSWVPGQGAEETQYF. CDR3 in DNA: TGCGCCAGCAGCTGGGTACCGGGACAGGGGGCTGAAGAGACCCAGTACTTC.

This clonotype was picked up a small number of times. The chain combines TRBV27 with TRBJ2-1; TRBD2 aligns across 12 bases. V was clipped by 0 bases and J by 3 bases; unmatched bases: 3. Per the germline V gene, CDR1 is MNHEY and CDR2 is SMNVEV (reference sequence). The CDR3 loop spans 17 amino acids. CDR3 coding DNA: TGTGCCAGCAGTTTATCGGGGACTAGCGGGTACTACAATGAGCAGTTCTTC. It yields the protein CASSLSGTSGYYNEQFF.